The 24 T cell receptor beta chains below were found in one sample sequenced in a study of cytomegalovirus exposure and HLA in healthy donors. PCR employed 60 Vbeta and 13 Jbeta primers. Only in-frame clones appear in the TCRdb table, and some are missing; sequencing was by immunoSEQ multiplex PCR. The profile shows roughly 100,000 clones, 70% to 75% of them singletons. The sequenced material came from PBMCs. The source is a man aged 35 to 55 in good health and CMV-seronegative.

J is TRBJ1-2 and V is TRBV28, with 7 nucleotides matching TRBD1. The trim removed 6 bases at V and 5 bases at J, leaving 9 bases unmatched. The CDR3 covers 14 residues. CDR1 and CDR2 from the germline V gene are MDHEN and SYDVKM. In DNA form, the CDR3 reads TGTGCCAGCAGGTCACAGGGACAGACATATGGCTACACCTTC. Its protein product is CASRSQGQTYGYTF.

The chain couples TRBV5-6 to TRBJ2-7; 7 nucleotides align to TRBD2. The germline gives CDR1 SGHDT, CDR2 YYEEEE. This CDR3 has 13 residues. With 6 bases clipped from V and 3 bases from J, the junction kept 6 bases outside the gene matches. CDR3 DNA sequence: TGTGCCAGCACTCAGGCGGGGGACTACGAGCAGTACTTC. Its protein product is CASTQAGDYEQYF. The full variable domain, in which reference TRBV5-6 and TRBJ2-7 provide the parts outside the CDR3, is DAGVTQSPTHLIKTRGQQVTLRCSPKSGHDTVSWYQQALGQGPQFIFQYYEEEERQRGNFPDRFSGHQFPNYSSELNVNALLLGDSALYLCASTQAGDYEQYFGPGTRLTVT.

In its sample, this clone was seen once. The rearrangement joins TRBV27 to TRBJ1-2; TRBD1 matches 7 bases. Looked up from germline, CDR1 is MNHEY and CDR2 is SMNVEV (reference sequence). The CDR3 is made up of 15 amino acids. Losses at the gene ends were 10 bases for V and 0 bases for J; bases not matched to a gene: 11. This CDR3 is CATSTGPSTNYGYTF. The DNA for the CDR3 is TGTGCCACCTCGACAGGGCCCAGTACTAACTATGGCTACACCTTC.

The V call is TRBV28, the J call TRBJ1-5; unclear D gene. CDR3 length equals 16 residues. Deletions cut 7 bases from V and 7 bases from J, with 23 bases between. The V gene's germline CDR1 is MDHEN and CDR2 SYDVKM. The CDR3 is CASTLRLEAQRQPQHF. CDR3 DNA: TGTGCCAGCACCCTCCGCCTGGAGGCCCAGAGGCAGCCCCAGCATTTT.

A single count supports this clone. This chain links TRBV27 with TRBJ1-1; weak D call: TRBD1 (5 bases). The CDR3 length is 15 residues. V lost 6 bases and J lost 1, with 15 bases in between. Germline values: CDR1 MNHEY, CDR2 SMNVEV (reference sequence). The CDR3 loop reads CASRPIPTENTEAFF. DNA for the CDR3: TGTGCCAGCAGACCGATCCCGACAGAGAACACTGAAGCTTTCTTT.

The J gene is TRBJ1-2, the V gene TRBV6-1; D may be TRBD1 (6 bases). In germline, CDR1 is MNHNS, CDR2 SASEGT. V was trimmed by 3 bases and J by 3 bases, leaving 14 bases between them. The CDR3 is 15 residues long. This CDR3 reads CASSEAGASYYGYTF. CDR3 bases: TGTGCCAGCAGTGAGGCGGGGGCATCTTACTATGGCTACACCTTC.

V gene TRBV30 combines with J gene TRBJ1-3; the D gene is possibly TRBD1 (6 bases). This CDR3 is built from 20 residues. CDR1 is GTSNPN and CDR2 is SVGIG in the germline V gene (reference sequence). Deletions cut 0 bases from V and 0 bases from J, with 24 bases between. The CDR3 nucleotides read TGTGCCTGGAGTGTACGTGGGACGTGGGGGGGCTCCGACTCTGGAAACACCATATATTTT. It yields the protein CAWSVRGTWGGSDSGNTIYF.

The sample holds a few counts of this clone. V usage is TRBV6-6 and J usage is TRBJ2-7; 7 nucleotides line up with TRBD1. Germline V CDR1 and CDR2: MNHNY, SVGAGI (reference sequence). The CDR3 loop spans 14 amino acids. V lost 2 bases, J lost 5 bases, and 6 bases stayed unmatched. CDR3 residues: CASSYEGGKNEQYF. The CDR3 DNA follows: TGTGCCAGCAGTTACGAAGGGGGCAAAAACGAGCAGTACTTC.

This clone showed up just a few times. The chain links TRBV4-2 to TRBJ1-4; 9 bases fit TRBD1. Germline V gives CDR1 LGHNA, CDR2 YNFKEQ. The CDR3 has 15 residues. V lost 4 bases, J lost 7 bases, and 7 bases stayed unmatched. The CDR3: CASSRRDREAEKLFF. CDR3 DNA sequence: TGTGCCAGCAGCCGCCGGGACAGGGAAGCTGAAAAACTGTTTTTT.

J is TRBJ2-3 and V is TRBV11-3; 11 bases are shared with TRBD1. CDR1 and CDR2 (germline): SGHNT, YENEEA. V lost 4 bases, J lost 6 bases, and 3 bases stayed unmatched. The CDR3 runs to 14 residues. The CDR3 DNA reads as TGTGCCAGCAGCTGGGGACAGGGGGAGGATACGCAGTATTTT. Encoded protein: CASSWGQGEDTQYF.

This chain connects TRBV7-7 to TRBJ2-2; 7 positions match TRBD1. Germline V gene lookup returns CDR1 SSHAT and CDR2 FNYEAQ (reference sequence). The junction had 5 bases not matched to a gene; V was cut back by 5 bases and J by 2 bases. The CDR3 has 15 residues. The CDR3 loop is CASSQQGTNTGELFF. CDR3 nucleotide sequence: TGTGCCAGCAGCCAACAGGGGACAAACACCGGGGAGCTGTTTTTT.

The chain uses TRBV4-2 and TRBJ2-2; D ambiguous. The CDR3 length is 16 residues. CDR1 and CDR2 from the germline V gene are LGHNA and YNFKEQ. Trimming left V 4 bases short and J 6 bases short, with 18 bases between. As DNA, the CDR3 is TGTGCCAGCAGCCCAGACCCCGACATGATCGCCGGGGAGCTGTTTTTT. As protein: CASSPDPDMIAGELFF.

The chain couples TRBV7-9 to TRBJ2-5, with 9 nucleotides matching TRBD2. The CDR3 runs 16 residues. Per the germline V gene, CDR1 is SEHNR and CDR2 is FQNEAQ (reference sequence). Losses at the gene ends were 0 bases for V and 5 bases for J; bases not matched to a gene: 7. CDR3: CASSLAAGGPRETQYF. In nucleotides, the CDR3 is TGTGCCAGCAGCTTAGCAGCGGGAGGACCCAGGGAGACCCAGTACTTC. Supplemented by reference TRBV7-9 and TRBJ2-5, the full variable domain reads DTGVSQNPRHKITKRGQNVTFRCDPISEHNRLYWYRQTLGQGPEFLTYFQNEAQLEKSRLLSDRFSAERPKGSFSTLEIQRTEQGDSAMYLCASSLAAGGPRETQYFGPGTRLLVL.

The chain couples TRBV2 to TRBJ1-1, with D perhaps matching TRBD1 (5 bases). CDR1 SNHLY and CDR2 FYNNEI come from the germline V gene. The CDR3 contains 13 residues. V was pared by 3 bases and J by 3 bases, with 8 bases between. In nucleotides, the CDR3 is TGTGCCAGCAGTGAGGCGGGGGACACTGAAGCTTTCTTT. Its protein product is CASSEAGDTEAFF.

The chain recombines TRBV4-2 with TRBJ2-5; 8 bases map to TRBD2. This CDR3 comprises 15 residues. V lost 0 bases and J lost 6; bases outside the gene matches: 6. Germline V gene sequence: CDR1 LGHNA, CDR2 YNFKEQ. The CDR3 DNA reads TGTGCCAGCAGCCAAGATGAGCGGGAGAGGCAGACCCAGTACTTC. Residues: CASSQDERERQTQYF.

The chain employs TRBV4-1 and TRBJ2-1, with TRBD2 matching over 7 bases. Trimming removed 2 bases from V and 10 bases from J; junction bases left unmatched: 5. The V gene's germline CDR1 is MGHRA and CDR2 YSYEKL. The CDR3 is made up of 13 amino acids. CDR3 in DNA: TGCGCCAGCAGCCAATTCAGGGAGGGGGAGCAGTTCTTC. It codes for CASSQFREGEQFF.

V is TRBV19 and J is TRBJ2-3; TRBD2 aligns across 8 bases. CDR1 LNHDA and CDR2 SQIVND come from the germline V gene (reference sequence). J gave up 0 bases and V 7 bases, and 9 bases lay outside the gene matches. The CDR3 consists of 16 residues. The CDR3 nucleotides read TGTGCCAGTACCTACGGGAGGGCCCGTAGCACAGATACGCAGTATTTT. It translates to CASTYGRARSTDTQYF.

V is TRBV29-1 and J is TRBJ2-2; D gene uncertain. CDR3 length equals 12 residues. Germline CDR1 reads SQVTM; CDR2 reads ANQGSEA. V shed 6 bases and J shed 2 bases, with 7 bases lying between them. The DNA for the CDR3 is TGCAGCGTCTCCCTAAACACCGGGGAGCTGTTTTTT. Its protein is CSVSLNTGELFF.

This clone showed up just a few times. The V and J genes are TRBV28 and TRBJ2-1; D remains ambiguous. Per germline, CDR1 MDHEN and CDR2 SYDVKM. This CDR3 region has 12 residues. The V and J ends lost 3 bases and 7 bases respectively, with 7 bases between them. CDR3: CASSLRLNEQFF. The DNA of the CDR3 is TGTGCCAGCAGTTTGCGCCTAAATGAGCAGTTCTTC.

Concerning this clone itself: Other nucleotide sequences in the sample specify the same CDR3. The chain couples TRBV18 to TRBJ1-2; TRBD1 might be the D (6 bases). The length of the CDR3 is 13 residues. V dropped 6 bases and J dropped 4 bases, with 12 bases sitting between them. Germline CDR1 reads KGHSH; CDR2 reads LQKENI. The CDR3 reads CASSPGQLYGYTF. DNA of the CDR3: TGTGCCAGCTCCCCCGGACAGCTCTATGGCTACACCTTC.

This clone was observed once. The chain links TRBV18 to TRBJ1-2; TRBD1 agrees at 10 bases. J gave up 3 bases and V 0 bases, and 1 base lay outside the gene matches. The CDR3 has 15 residues. The germline V gene has CDR1 KGHSH and CDR2 LQKENI. CDR3 sequence reads: CASSPPGQGYYGYTF. CDR3 nucleotide sequence: TGTGCCAGCTCACCACCGGGACAGGGGTACTATGGCTACACCTTC.

This chain uses TRBV4-2 with TRBJ2-3; 9 positions match TRBD1. CDR3 length: 15 amino acids. V dropped 7 bases and J dropped 2; count of bases not matched to a gene: 7. Germline-derived CDR1 and CDR2 are LGHNA and YNFKEQ. CDR3 protein: CASKEGQGHTDTQYF. CDR3 nucleotide sequence: TGTGCCAGCAAAGAGGGACAGGGACACACAGATACGCAGTATTTT.

The CDR3 DNA sequence: TGTGCCAGCAGCCCAGGAAGCTATGGCTACACCTTC. Protein sequence: CASSPGSYGYTF. The chain uses TRBV28 and TRBJ1-2; D is uncertain. The V end was cut by 6 bases, the J end by 4 bases, with 9 bases between. CDR3 length: 12 residues. Per germline, CDR1 MDHEN and CDR2 SYDVKM.

The DNA for the CDR3 is TGTGCCTGGATAAGGGACAGGGCCGGGGAGCTGTTTTTT. Translating gives CAWIRDRAGELFF. This chain connects TRBV30 to TRBJ2-2, with 9 bases aligning to TRBD1. This CDR3 is built from 13 residues. Trimming took 4 bases from V and 6 from J; bases not matched to a gene: 3. The germline gives CDR1 GTSNPN, CDR2 SVGIG (reference sequence).